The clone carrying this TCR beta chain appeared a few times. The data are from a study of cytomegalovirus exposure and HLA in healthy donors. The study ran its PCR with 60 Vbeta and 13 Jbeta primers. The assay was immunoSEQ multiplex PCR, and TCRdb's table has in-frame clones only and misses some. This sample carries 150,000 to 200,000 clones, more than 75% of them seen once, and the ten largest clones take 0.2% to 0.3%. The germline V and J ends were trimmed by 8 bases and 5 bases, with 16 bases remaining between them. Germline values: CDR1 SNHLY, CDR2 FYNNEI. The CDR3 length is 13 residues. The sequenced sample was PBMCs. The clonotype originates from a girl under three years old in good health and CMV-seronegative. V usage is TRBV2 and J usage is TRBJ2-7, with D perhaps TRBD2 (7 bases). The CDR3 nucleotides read TGTGCCAGCGACCTCGGGGGGCTGGACGAGCAGTACTTC. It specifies CASDLGGLDEQYF. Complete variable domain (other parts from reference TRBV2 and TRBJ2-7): EPEVTQTPSHQVTQMGQEVILRCVPISNHLYFYWYRQILGQKVEFLVSFYNNEISEKSEIFDDQFSVERPDGSNFTLKIRSTKLEDSAMYFCASDLGGLDEQYFGPGTRLTVT.